The rows below give T cell receptor beta chains drawn from one sample of a study of identical twins. TCRdb reanalysed the 5' RACE reads using MiXCR and keeps one entry per CDR3 protein. The sample lists 250,000 or so distinct CDR3 sequences, roughly 8% occurring once. The sample was also reused in another study, on yellow fever vaccine responses in identical twins.

The sample was CD8+ T cells sorted from blood. These receptor sequences come from a woman aged 18-30 years in good health. Each CDR3 is given with its conserved first and last residue. The D gene is left open where the match is weak. Clone sizes are given selectively: once, few, many, or a class where the clone is expanded.

j_call | d_call | clone_size | v_call | cdr3_aa | cdr3_nt
TRBJ2-7 | - | many | TRBV7-8 | CASSSRGADYYEQYF | TGTGCCAGCAGCTCGAGGGGGGCAGATTACTACGAGCAGTACTTC
TRBJ1-2 | TRBD1 | - | TRBV29-1 | CSAEGWTGGNYGYTF | TGCAGCGCTGAAGGCTGGACAGGGGGCAACTATGGCTACACCTTC
TRBJ2-3 | TRBD2 | - | TRBV7-6 | CASRAGAGTDTQYF | TGTGCCAGCAGAGCGGGAGCGGGCACAGATACGCAGTATTTT
TRBJ2-1 | TRBD1 | - | TRBV25-1 | CASSDRTGGYNEQFF | TGTGCCAGCAGTGATCGGACAGGGGGGTACAATGAGCAGTTCTTC
TRBJ2-4 | TRBD1 | few | TRBV15 | CATSRGQGANIQYF | TGTGCCACCAGCAGAGGCCAGGGGGCAAACATTCAGTACTTC
TRBJ2-3 | TRBD2 | few | TRBV2 | CASSEGRGAGGDTQYF | TGTGCCAGCAGCGAAGGACGAGGGGCGGGGGGAGATACGCAGTATTTT
TRBJ1-1 | - | - | TRBV4-2 | CASSQELTYGNTEAFF | TGTGCCAGCAGCCAAGAACTTACCTACGGGAACACTGAAGCTTTCTTT
TRBJ2-7 | - | few | TRBV24-1 | CATSDAGVGEQYF | TGTGCCACCAGTGACGCAGGGGTGGGCGAGCAGTACTTC
TRBJ2-7 | - | many | TRBV20-1 | CSAKEGAGSSYEQYF | TGCAGTGCTAAGGAGGGGGCAGGGAGCTCCTACGAGCAGTACTTC
TRBJ2-2 | TRBD2 | few | TRBV4-3 | CASSQDAIAGGVTGELFF | TGCGCCAGCAGCCAAGATGCCATAGCGGGAGGGGTTACCGGGGAGCTGTTTTTT
TRBJ2-2 | TRBD1 | few | TRBV24-1 | CATSDAELDRGRRSTGELFF | TGTGCCACCAGTGATGCAGAACTCGACAGGGGGCGGAGAAGCACCGGGGAGCTGTTTTTT
TRBJ1-5 | - | few | TRBV20-1 | CSARDLRGNQPQHF | TGCAGTGCTAGAGATCTCAGGGGCAATCAGCCCCAGCATTTT
TRBJ2-2 | - | - | TRBV6-2/TRBV6-3 | CASSYSGQLGELFF | TGTGCCAGCAGTTACTCGGGCCAATTAGGGGAGCTGTTTTTT
TRBJ2-6 | TRBD1 | few | TRBV2 | CASSATGGTGANVLTF | TGTGCCAGCAGTGCCACAGGGGGGACTGGGGCCAACGTCCTGACTTTC
TRBJ2-3 | TRBD1 | many | TRBV11-3 | CASSAGTGDTDTQYF | TGTGCCAGCAGCGCCGGGACAGGGGACACAGATACGCAGTATTTT
TRBJ2-7 | - | many | TRBV7-2 | CASSLGALYLGGEQYF | TGTGCCAGCAGCTTAGGGGCCCTATATCTAGGGGGGGAGCAGTACTTC
TRBJ2-7 | - | few | TRBV2 | CASSEALGRYYEQYF | TGTGCCAGCAGTGAAGCGCTTGGACGGTACTACGAGCAGTACTTC
TRBJ1-1 | - | many | TRBV29-1 | CSVESGLTEAFF | TGCAGCGTTGAGTCAGGGCTGACTGAAGCTTTCTTT
TRBJ2-3 | - | - | TRBV20-1 | CEEGTSLYTDTQYF | TGCGAAGAAGGGACGTCACTTTACACAGATACGCAGTATTTT
TRBJ2-4 | - | many | TRBV29-1 | CSVMGPLAKNIQYF | TGCAGCGTTATGGGGCCGTTAGCCAAAAACATTCAGTACTTC
TRBJ2-5 | TRBD2 | few | TRBV20-1 | CSASGAGEYQETQYF | TGCAGTGCTAGTGGGGCGGGAGAGTACCAAGAGACCCAGTACTTC
TRBJ2-1 | - | few | TRBV6-4 | CASIAGATIELAEQFF | TGTGCCAGCATCGCCGGAGCCACAATAGAGTTGGCTGAGCAGTTCTTC
TRBJ2-3 | - | few | TRBV6-2/TRBV6-3 | CASSFLGPTDTQYF | TGTGCCAGCAGTTTCCTAGGACCCACAGATACGCAGTATTTT
TRBJ2-7 | TRBD1 | many | TRBV29-1 | CSVYTGAYEQYF | TGCAGCGTATATACAGGGGCCTACGAGCAGTACTTC
TRBJ2-7 | - | many | TRBV27 | CASSLRGSYEQYF | TGTGCCAGCAGTTTGCGCGGCTCCTACGAGCAGTACTTC
TRBJ2-1 | - | few | TRBV6-1 | CASSLDPGIYEQFF | TGTGCCAGCAGCCTTGACCCGGGGATCTATGAGCAGTTCTTC
TRBJ2-1 | TRBD2 | few | TRBV12-3/TRBV12-4 | CASNPGGRAYNEQFF | TGTGCCAGCAATCCCGGCGGGAGGGCTTACAATGAGCAGTTCTTC
TRBJ2-3 | - | few | TRBV14 | CASSPLHPSDTQYF | TGTGCCAGCAGCCCCCTACACCCGTCGGATACGCAGTATTTT
TRBJ2-3 | - | many | TRBV9 | CASSYGTDTQYF | TGTGCCAGCAGCTACGGCACAGATACGCAGTATTTT
TRBJ2-1 | - | - | TRBV7-3 | CASSLKGGAPDNEQFF | TGTGCCAGCAGCTTAAAGGGCGGGGCACCGGACAATGAGCAGTTCTTC
TRBJ2-7 | TRBD1 | - | TRBV27 | CASSLRGLASYEQYF | TGTGCCAGCAGTTTAAGGGGGCTGGCCTCCTACGAGCAGTACTTC
TRBJ1-1 | - | few | TRBV6-4 | CASSDSGGNTEAFF | TGTGCCAGCAGTGACAGCGGGGGGAACACTGAAGCTTTCTTT
TRBJ2-2 | TRBD2 | many | TRBV6-2/TRBV6-3 | CASSYREVTGELFF | TGTGCCAGCAGTTACCGGGAGGTCACCGGGGAGCTGTTTTTT
TRBJ2-7 | TRBD1 | - | TRBV5-1 | CASSPSGTGGVEQYF | TGCGCCAGCAGCCCTTCGGGGACAGGGGGCGTCGAGCAGTACTTC
TRBJ1-1 | - | many | TRBV7-9 | CASSPTGNTEAFF | TGTGCCAGCAGCCCCACTGGGAACACTGAAGCTTTCTTT
TRBJ2-1 | TRBD2 | - | TRBV7-9 | CASRALAGGSNEQFF | TGTGCCAGCAGGGCCCTAGCGGGGGGCTCCAATGAGCAGTTCTTC
TRBJ2-1 | TRBD2 | few | TRBV3-1 | CASSQVVREDEQFF | TGTGCCAGCAGCCAAGTTGTGCGGGAGGATGAGCAGTTCTTC
TRBJ2-3 | - | few | TRBV6-5 | CASSYSIARGGDTQYF | TGTGCCAGCAGTTACTCGATTGCCAGGGGGGGAGATACGCAGTATTTT
TRBJ2-7 | - | - | TRBV20-1 | CSPLPRDTFYEQYF | TGCAGTCCCTTACCTCGGGACACATTCTACGAGCAGTACTTC
TRBJ2-7 | TRBD2 | many | TRBV27 | CASSPGLAGLYEQYF | TGTGCCAGCAGTCCCGGACTAGCGGGTTTGTACGAGCAGTACTTC
TRBJ2-3 | - | - | TRBV29-1 | CSTEVRPSPSTDTQYF | TGCAGCACTGAGGTCCGCCCGTCCCCTAGCACAGATACGCAGTATTTT
TRBJ2-7 | - | - | TRBV9 | CASSPTPGASYEQYF | TGTGCCAGCAGCCCAACCCCGGGGGCTTCCTACGAGCAGTACTTC
TRBJ2-7 | TRBD2 | many | TRBV29-1 | CSVENLSGGAIYEQYF | TGCAGCGTCGAGAACCTCAGCGGGGGGGCTATTTACGAGCAGTACTTC
TRBJ1-2 | - | - | TRBV28 | CASSFYLGYTF | TGTGCCAGCAGTTTCTATTTAGGCTACACCTTC
TRBJ2-5 | TRBD2 | many | TRBV12-3/TRBV12-4 | CASSPAGVETQYF | TGTGCCAGCAGCCCTGCGGGGGTCGAGACCCAGTACTTC
TRBJ2-5 | - | - | TRBV7-6 | CASSSSGYQETQYF | TGTGCCAGCAGCTCCTCCGGCTACCAAGAGACCCAGTACTTC
TRBJ2-3 | TRBD1 | few | TRBV27 | CASSPSTGDTQYF | TGTGCCAGCAGTCCATCGACAGGGGATACGCAGTATTTT
TRBJ2-1 | - | - | TRBV10-2 | CASSESWQGGSDEQFF | TGCGCCAGCAGTGAGTCTTGGCAGGGAGGTTCGGATGAGCAGTTCTTC
TRBJ2-7 | - | many | TRBV20-1 | CSAREWRGDSYEQYF | TGCAGTGCTAGAGAGTGGCGGGGGGACAGCTACGAGCAGTACTTC
TRBJ2-3 | TRBD2 | many | TRBV29-1 | CSVDGLAGGTDTQYF | TGCAGCGTTGATGGCCTAGCGGGGGGCACAGATACGCAGTATTTT
TRBJ2-3 | - | many | TRBV29-1 | CSVEEGGGDTQYF | TGCAGCGTTGAAGAGGGTGGGGGAGATACGCAGTATTTT
TRBJ2-2 | TRBD1 | - | TRBV9 | CASSVSGTENTGELFF | TGTGCCAGCAGCGTTTCCGGGACAGAAAACACCGGGGAGCTGTTTTTT